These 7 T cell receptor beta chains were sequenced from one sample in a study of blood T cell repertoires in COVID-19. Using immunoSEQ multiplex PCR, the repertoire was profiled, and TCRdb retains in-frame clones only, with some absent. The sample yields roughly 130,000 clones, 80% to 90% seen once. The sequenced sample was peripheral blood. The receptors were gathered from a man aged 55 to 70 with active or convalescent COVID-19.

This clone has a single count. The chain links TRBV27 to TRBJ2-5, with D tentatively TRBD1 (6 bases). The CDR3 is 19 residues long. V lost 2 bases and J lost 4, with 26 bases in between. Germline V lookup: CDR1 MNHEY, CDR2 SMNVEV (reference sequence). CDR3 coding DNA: TGTGCCAGCAGTTTAGTTCCACCCTCACAGGGCCGGCCGGTAGAGACCCAGTACTTC. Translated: CASSLVPPSQGRPVETQYF.

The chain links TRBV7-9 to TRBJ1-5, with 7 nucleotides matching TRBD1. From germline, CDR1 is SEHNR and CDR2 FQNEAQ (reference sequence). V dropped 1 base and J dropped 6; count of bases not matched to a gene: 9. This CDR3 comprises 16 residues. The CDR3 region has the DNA TGTGCCAGCAGCTTAGAGGGACAGCTAGGTACTCAGCCCCAGCATTTT. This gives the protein CASSLEGQLGTQPQHF.

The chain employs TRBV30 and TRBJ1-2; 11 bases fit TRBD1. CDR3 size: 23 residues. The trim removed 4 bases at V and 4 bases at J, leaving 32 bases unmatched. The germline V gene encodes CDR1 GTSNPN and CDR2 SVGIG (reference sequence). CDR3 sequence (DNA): TGTGCCTGGACCCTCCCCCGAGGACTAGCGGTCCGGGACAGGGGGAAGTGGGTCTATGGCTACACCTTC. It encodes CAWTLPRGLAVRDRGKWVYGYTF.

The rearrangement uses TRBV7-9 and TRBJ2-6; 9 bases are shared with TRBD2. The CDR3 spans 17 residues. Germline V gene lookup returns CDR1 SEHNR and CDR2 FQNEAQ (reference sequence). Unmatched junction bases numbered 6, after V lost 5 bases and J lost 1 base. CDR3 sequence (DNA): TGTGCCAGCAGCGCCATAGCGGGAGATTCTGGGGCCAACGTCCTGACTTTC. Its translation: CASSAIAGDSGANVLTF. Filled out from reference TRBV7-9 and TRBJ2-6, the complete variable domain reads DTGVSQNPRHKITKRGQNVTFRCDPISEHNRLYWYRQTLGQGPEFLTYFQNEAQLEKSRLLSDRFSAERPKGSFSTLEIQRTEQGDSAMYLCASSAIAGDSGANVLTFGAGSRLTVL.

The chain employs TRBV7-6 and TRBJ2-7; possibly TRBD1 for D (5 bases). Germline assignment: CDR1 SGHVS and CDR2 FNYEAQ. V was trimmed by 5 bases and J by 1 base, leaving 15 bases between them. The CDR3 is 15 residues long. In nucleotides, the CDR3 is TGTGCCAGCAGCGACGGGTCAGGGCTTTCCTACGAGCAGTACTTC. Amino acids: CASSDGSGLSYEQYF. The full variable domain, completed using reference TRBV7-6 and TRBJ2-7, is GAGVSQSPRYKVTKRGQDVALRCDPISGHVSLYWYRQALGQGPEFLTYFNYEAQQDKSGLPNDRFSAERPEGSISTLTIQRTEQRDSAMYRCASSDGSGLSYEQYFGPGTRLTVT.

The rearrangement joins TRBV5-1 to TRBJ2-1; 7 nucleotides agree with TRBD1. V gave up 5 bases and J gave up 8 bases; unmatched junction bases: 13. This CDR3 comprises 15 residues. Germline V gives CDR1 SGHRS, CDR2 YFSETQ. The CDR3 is CASRPEGQPWDEQFF. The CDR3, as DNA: TGCGCCAGCAGGCCCGAGGGACAGCCATGGGATGAGCAGTTCTTC. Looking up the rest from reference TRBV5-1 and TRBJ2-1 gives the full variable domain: KAGVTQTPRYLIKTRGQQVTLSCSPISGHRSVSWYQQTPGQGLQFLFEYFSETQRNKGNFPGRFSGRQFSNSRSEMNVSTLELGDSALYLCASRPEGQPWDEQFFGPGTRLTVL.

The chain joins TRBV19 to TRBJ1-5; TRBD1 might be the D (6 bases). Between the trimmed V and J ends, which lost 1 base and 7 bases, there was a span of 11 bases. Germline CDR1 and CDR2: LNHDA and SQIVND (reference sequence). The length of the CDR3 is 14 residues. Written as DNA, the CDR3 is TGTGCCAGTAGTATAGGGGCGAGGGGGCAGCCCCAGCATTTT. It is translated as CASSIGARGQPQHF.